This TCR beta chain was recovered during a study of T cell changes during pregnancy in multiple sclerosis. Produced via immunoSEQ multiplex PCR; TCRdb's table is partial and in-frame only. Among under 50,000 clones listed, roughly nine tenths were seen once. The CDR3 consists of 17 residues. The J segment lost 7 bases and the V segment lost 0 bases, leaving 10 bases of the junction unmatched. Germline V CDR1 and CDR2: SGHKS, YYEKEE (reference sequence). V usage is TRBV5-5 and J usage is TRBJ1-5; 10 bases agree with TRBD1. The clonotype comes from a female donor in good health, enrolled as a control in a pregnancy study. The sequencing used CD4+ T cells from peripheral blood mononuclear cells, collected in the second trimester of pregnancy. CDR3 loop: CASSLAVVRDRGQPQHF. The CDR3 nucleotides read TGTGCCAGCAGCTTGGCGGTGGTCAGGGACAGGGGACAGCCCCAGCATTTT.